This is a list of T cell receptor beta chains from one sample in a study of blood T cell repertoires in COVID-19. Measured with immunoSEQ multiplex PCR; TCRdb has only the in-frame clones, and not every one. The sample has about 280,000 clones; 86% are singletons. Sequencing was performed on peripheral blood. These receptors all come from a middle-aged man with active or convalescent COVID-19. The CDR3 runs from the conserved cysteine through the conserved F or W. The D gene is left open where the match is weak. The size entry is marked missing in some rows and otherwise reads once, few, many or a size class.

J gene	D gene	clone size	V gene	CDR3 protein	CDR3 DNA
TRBJ1-5	TRBD1	once	TRBV19	CASSIAGGRDQPQHF	TGTGCCAGTAGTATCGCAGGGGGTAGGGATCAGCCCCAGCATTTT
TRBJ1-2	-	-	TRBV27	CASSRGSDYGYTF	TGTGCCAGCAGCCGCGGATCCGACTATGGCTACACCTTC
TRBJ1-3	TRBD1	-	TRBV5-5	CASSLVVGRQGASGNTIYF	TGTGCCAGCAGCTTGGTGGTTGGACGACAGGGGGCCTCTGGAAACACCATATATTTT
TRBJ2-1	TRBD1	-	TRBV12-3/TRBV12-4	CASSLGLGTDYVF	TGTGCCAGCAGTTTAGGTCTTGGGACAGATTATGTCTTC
TRBJ2-7	TRBD2	-	TRBV11-2	CASSLGAGGLYEQYF	TGTGCCAGCAGCTTGGGAGCGGGGGGGCTCTACGAGCAGTACTTC
TRBJ2-1	TRBD1	once	TRBV29-1	CSVADRSHNEQFF	TGCAGCGTTGCGGACAGGAGCCACAATGAGCAGTTCTTC
TRBJ2-7	TRBD2	-	TRBV5-1	CASSSSGGGYEQYF	TGCGCCAGCAGTTCTAGCGGGGGAGGCTACGAGCAGTACTTC
TRBJ1-2	-	-	TRBV24-1	CATSDRTGGVGYTF	TGTGCCACCAGTGATCGGACCGGGGGGGTTGGCTACACCTTC
TRBJ1-6	TRBD1	-	TRBV19	CASSTTDRGRGSPLHF	TGTGCCAGTAGTACGACGGACAGGGGGCGAGGTTCACCCCTCCACTTT
TRBJ2-2	-	once	TRBV19	CASSNPLARDTGELFF	TGTGCCAGTAGTAATCCCCTAGCTCGTGACACCGGGGAGCTGTTTTTT
TRBJ1-5	-	-	TRBV28	CASSLYQQFQPQHF	TGTGCCAGCAGTTTATACCAACAGTTTCAGCCCCAGCATTTT
TRBJ1-1	-	-	TRBV5-6	CASSLTTEPGAFF	TGTGCCAGCAGCTTGACGACCGAGCCAGGGGCTTTCTTT
TRBJ2-5	TRBD2	-	TRBV5-6	CASTSGRGQTQYF	TGTGCCAGTACTAGCGGGAGGGGGCAGACCCAGTACTTC
TRBJ2-1	-	-	TRBV5-1	CASSPFRGGGNKDEQFF	TGCGCCAGCAGCCCATTTCGGGGTGGGGGGAATAAAGATGAGCAGTTCTTC
TRBJ2-3	TRBD2	-	TRBV5-4	CASSSGVAGGWDTQYF	TGTGCCAGCAGCTCAGGGGTAGCGGGGGGCTGGGATACGCAGTATTTT
TRBJ1-4	-	-	TRBV2	CASSYEQGISEKLFF	TGTGCCAGCAGTTACGAACAGGGCATTAGTGAAAAACTGTTTTTT
TRBJ1-4	-	-	TRBV29-1	CSVQGAESNEKLFF	TGCAGCGTTCAGGGCGCGGAATCTAATGAAAAACTGTTTTTT
TRBJ2-7	-	-	TRBV20-1	CSASSHVAYEQYF	TGCAGTGCTAGTTCACACGTAGCTTACGAGCAGTACTTC
TRBJ2-7	-	-	TRBV4-2	CASSQADSYEQYF	TGTGCCAGCAGCCAGGCCGACTCCTACGAGCAGTACTTC
TRBJ1-6	TRBD1	once	TRBV6-5	CASSYTTGSNSPLHF	TGTGCCAGCAGTTACACGACAGGGAGCAATTCACCCCTCCACTTT
TRBJ1-3	-	-	TRBV18	CASSLYIAGNSPGNTIYF	TGTGCCAGCTCACTTTACATCGCCGGGAACTCACCAGGAAACACCATATATTTT
TRBJ1-1	TRBD1	once	TRBV11-2	CASSPGTENTEAFF	TGTGCCAGCAGCCCCGGGACAGAGAACACTGAAGCTTTCTTT
TRBJ1-1	-	-	TRBV19	CASTGMATEAFF	TGTGCCAGTACCGGGATGGCCACTGAAGCTTTCTTT
TRBJ2-2	TRBD2	-	TRBV19	CAISNLGGSNTGELFF	TGTGCAATCTCGAATCTGGGGGGGTCAAACACCGGGGAGCTGTTTTTT
TRBJ2-2	TRBD1	-	TRBV24-1	CATSDRQGALAGELFF	TGTGCCACCAGTGATCGACAGGGGGCGCTAGCCGGGGAGCTGTTTTTT
TRBJ2-7	-	-	TRBV2	CASSERASAYEQYF	TGTGCCAGCAGTGAACGGGCTAGCGCCTACGAGCAGTACTTC
TRBJ1-2	-	-	TRBV3-1/TRBV3-2	CASSQDPEDSDYGYTF	TGTGCCAGCAGCCAAGATCCCGAGGACAGTGACTATGGCTACACCTTC
TRBJ1-5	-	few	TRBV4-1	CASSQGTGSAQPQHF	TGCGCCAGCAGCCAAGGAACAGGGTCCGCTCAGCCCCAGCATTTT
TRBJ2-7	TRBD2	-	TRBV10-2	CASSDIGTSGYEQYF	TGCGCCAGCAGTGATATCGGGACTAGCGGCTACGAGCAGTACTTC
TRBJ1-6	-	few	TRBV4-1	CASSQAGRYSPLHF	TGCGCCAGCAGCCAAGCAGGAAGATATTCACCCCTCCACTTT
TRBJ1-1	-	-	TRBV14	CASSQVMNTEAFF	TGTGCCAGCAGCCAAGTAATGAACACTGAAGCTTTCTTT
TRBJ1-3	-	-	TRBV14	CASSQTGNTIYF	TGTGCCAGCAGCCAAACAGGAAACACCATATATTTT
TRBJ2-7	TRBD1	-	TRBV18	CASSRDSSTYEQYF	TGTGCCAGCTCCCGGGACAGCTCAACCTACGAGCAGTACTTC
TRBJ2-3	TRBD1	-	TRBV7-9	CASIRGLGTDTQYF	TGTGCCAGCATTAGGGGGCTCGGCACAGATACGCAGTATTTT
TRBJ2-4	-	-	TRBV5-1	CASSQSSSGQIQYF	TGCGCCAGCAGCCAATCTAGCAGCGGACAGATTCAGTACTTC
TRBJ2-7	TRBD2	-	TRBV7-2	CASSLAPGGTRIYEQYF	TGTGCCAGCAGCTTAGCGCCGGGTGGGACTAGAATCTACGAGCAGTACTTC
TRBJ2-2	-	-	TRBV2	CASSEIGQLTGELFF	TGTGCCAGCAGTGAAATAGGACAGCTCACCGGGGAGCTGTTTTTT
TRBJ1-2	TRBD1	-	TRBV30	CASSSQGAHGYTF	TGTGCCTCCTCGTCCCAGGGGGCCCATGGCTACACCTTC
TRBJ2-2	TRBD2	-	TRBV4-2	CASSQTSGSTGELFF	TGTGCCAGCAGCCAGACTAGCGGGAGCACCGGGGAGCTGTTTTTT
TRBJ2-1	TRBD2	few	TRBV28	CASSGLLAVSYNEQFF	TGTGCCAGCAGTGGGTTACTAGCGGTCTCCTACAATGAGCAGTTCTTC
TRBJ2-7	-	once	TRBV6-5	CASRPDRRTYEQYF	TGTGCCAGCAGACCCGACAGGCGAACCTACGAGCAGTACTTC
TRBJ2-5	-	once	TRBV29-1	CSVAGQVRGYQETQYF	TGCAGCGTTGCCGGGCAGGTTAGGGGATACCAAGAGACCCAGTACTTC
TRBJ1-1	-	-	TRBV18	CASSPPGTKNTEAFF	TGTGCCAGCTCACCCCCCGGGACAAAAAACACTGAAGCTTTCTTT
TRBJ2-3	-	-	TRBV20-1	CSLSSTDTQYF	TGCAGCCTCTCTAGCACAGATACGCAGTATTTT
TRBJ2-7	TRBD1	-	TRBV6-5	CASRDRGTHYEQYF	TGTGCCAGCAGGGACAGGGGAACCCACTACGAGCAGTACTTC
TRBJ1-4	TRBD1	-	TRBV28	CASSGRQGQLGEKLFF	TGTGCCAGCAGTGGTAGACAGGGTCAATTGGGTGAAAAACTGTTTTTT
TRBJ1-5	-	-	TRBV30	CAWGGTQADSNQPQHF	TGTGCCTGGGGGGGAACACAGGCGGATAGCAATCAGCCCCAGCATTTT
TRBJ2-2	-	-	TRBV5-1	CASSSRFNGLSSAGELFF	TGCGCCAGCAGCTCTAGGTTCAACGGACTATCATCCGCCGGGGAGCTGTTTTTT
TRBJ1-6	-	once	TRBV3-1/TRBV3-2	CASSQDSRGSNSPLHF	TGTGCCAGCAGCCAAGATAGTAGGGGATCGAATTCACCCCTCCACTTT
TRBJ2-7	TRBD2	-	TRBV7-8	CASSSGLTYEQYF	TGTGCCAGCAGCTCGGGACTAACCTACGAGCAGTACTTC
TRBJ2-2	TRBD2	-	TRBV9	CASSPGLAGGPSGRELFF	TGTGCCAGCAGCCCAGGACTAGCGGGAGGGCCTAGCGGCCGGGAGCTGTTTTTT
TRBJ2-1	TRBD1	-	TRBV24-1	CATGDRANEQFF	TGTGCCACCGGGGACAGGGCGAATGAGCAGTTCTTC
TRBJ1-6	-	few	TRBV12-3/TRBV12-4	CASRAGPGSPLHF	TGTGCCAGCAGGGCAGGGCCTGGGTCACCCCTCCACTTT